This paragraph reports one TCR beta chain. What antigen it recognizes has not been identified. The record has no base qualities; no much larger clone is one base away. The cohort consisted of approximately 670 healthy bone marrow donors. All cohort members were sampled while nominally healthy, although unrecorded immune exposures were likely present. The donor was CMV seronegative and belonged to the group of over 350 seronegative cohort members. Every donor gave a peripheral blood sample, and the peripheral blood mononuclear cells from that sample were used for TCR beta sequencing. The Qiagen DNeasy Blood Extraction Kit was used to extract genomic DNA from the blood cell samples. Library method: the immunoSEQ multiplex PCR assay. For the multiplex PCR, a mixture combining 60 forward primers for TCR Vbeta segments and 13 reverse primers for TCR Jbeta segments was used. The CDR3 region of rearranged TCR beta genes was amplified from genomic DNA with a multiplex PCR assay. Amplified TCR beta libraries were sequenced as 87-base-pair reads on the Illumina HiSeq System. The study's own analysis went as follows. A later analysis tallied about 77 million unique TCR beta chains across the 700 or so repertoires, and about 12 million of those chains were shared by two or more donors. Raw reads were error-corrected and collapsed into unique sequences with a nearest-neighbor algorithm that merged closely related sequences to remove PCR and sequencing errors. To assign V, D and J gene segments, CDR3 sequences were aligned to IMGT reference sequences. Each retained sequence needed at least a six-nucleotide match to both a V gene segment and a J gene segment. A rearrangement counted as productive if the CDR3 had no stop codons and remained in frame with V and J, and every other rearrangement counted as non-productive. Following IMGT convention, CDR3 was defined as the stretch from the second conserved V-encoded cysteine up to the conserved J-encoded phenylalanine. The earlier analysis of approximately 590 of the donors excluded any sequence lacking an unambiguous match to a single V gene segment. In an earlier analysis of around 600 of the donors, V segments were called functional above 56.7% productive rearrangements and were called segregating when the between-donor standard deviation exceeded 5%. A statistical classification framework was built to diagnose cytomegalovirus status from the catalog of TCR beta chain sequences. In a later analysis, TCR nucleotide sequences were compared against IMGT/GENE-DB human TR gene sequences so that V and J genes could be assigned. Using the TCRdist pipeline, a later analysis assigned CDR3 sequences along with most-parsimonious VDJ recombination scenarios. A later analysis defined each TCR beta chain by its CDR3 amino acid sequence plus V-gene family, and excluded reads lacking a unique V-gene family. A later analysis removed 592 highly shared, low-generation-probability nucleotide sequences to deal with suspected cross-contamination and a sequencing artifact. In a later analysis, a clonal expansion index was calculated for each public chain from normalized within-repertoire ranks of inferred template counts. A later analysis computed generation probabilities with a VDJ recombination model fitted to out-of-frame rearrangements, and checked the results against IGoR. In a later analysis, hypergeometric tests were used to score TCR-TCR, TCR-HLA and TCR-CMV co-occurrence, with a repertoire-size bias correction applied to TCR pairs. A later analysis estimated false discovery rates by permuting HLA or CMV assignments 20 times. A later analysis grouped co-occurring TCRs with DBSCAN, adding TCRdist sequence similarity when clustering within HLA-allele-positive subsets. Repertoires with fewer than 30,000 or more than 120,000 public chains, plus five repertoires with anomalous nucleotide sharing, were excluded from co-occurrence clustering. TCRdb re-hosts the immuneACCESS table, in-frame sequences only. Its copies lack some clones; in the studies checked, an unresolved V gene accounts for under half of them, and the cause for the rest is not known. For V, J and clone size, that table is used; D and trimming come from the DNA. The sample table records roughly 100,000 clones; around 80% of these occur just once. Together, the top ten hold 1.5% to 2% of the sample.

The entry originates in a study of cytomegalovirus exposure and HLA in healthy donors (dated 2017 in TCRdb). Study-wide context: An earlier analysis of approximately 590 of the donors reported more than 250 Gb of sequence data and roughly 100 million unique TCR beta sequences from around 200 million T cells. An early release that covered several hundred HLA-typed donors contained approximately 300 gigabases of sequencing data and 75 million to 100 million unique TCR sequences. Among the roughly 400 genotyped donors, around 81% belonged to the genetic ancestry cluster associated with self-reported Caucasian donors. The study was designed to test whether signatures of past pathogen exposure could be identified by cataloging public T cell receptors. The study profiled the T cell repertoires of 550 to 700 subjects by immunosequencing and related them to cytomegalovirus serostatus. Along with the roughly 670-subject first cohort, a separate validation cohort of over 90 different subjects was used. To predict cytomegalovirus infection status, the study combined high-throughput TCR immunosequencing, statistical association of individual TCRs with disease status, and machine learning. A later analysis re-analyzed previously published TCR beta repertoires from hundreds of donors and added high-resolution HLA genotyping to study TCR occurrence patterns. Rather than using new phenotypic data, the later analysis identified candidate immune exposures from TCR beta sequences and from how often those sequences occurred across donors. In an earlier analysis of about 590 of the donors, high-throughput TCR beta sequencing was used to judge whether each TCR beta V gene segment behaved as functional or pseudogenic. Alongside the repertoire data, information on donor age, sex, ethnicity and CMV serostatus was compiled. A later genetic analysis took genome-wide SNP genotypes for about 55% of the roughly 670 donors and used that subset as a discovery cohort. Every repertoire in the discovery cohort had been generated on one and the same sequencing platform. Class I and class II HLA loci were covered by the typing at four-digit resolution. The number of donors typed differed by locus, with 629-630 for A, B, C, DRB1 and DQB1, 522 for DQA1, approximately 580 for DPA1, and about 450 for DPB1. About five DR-DQ haplotypes were treated as single units for association and clustering because of strong linkage in the cohort. On average, around 240,000 unique TCR beta nucleotide sequences were sequenced per donor among more than 350 genotyped donors of the cohort, with 15% to 20% of those sequences being non-productive.

What the authors observed across the whole study: According to a later analysis, parvovirus B19, influenza, CMV and Epstein-Barr virus appeared linked to several top co-occurrence clusters. In a later genetic analysis, fewer N-insertions in productive TCRs were reported among donors in an Asian-associated ancestry cluster than the roughly 670-donor mean. The only immune exposure information available for the cohort was CMV serostatus. Because HLA typing was missing for some donors at each locus, association tests included only the typed subset. In a later analysis, TCR association rates were found to vary across HLA loci, with the most associated TCRs seen for DRB1 alleles and the fewest for HLA-C alleles. A cluster of highly shared sequence variants was judged likely to represent a technical artifact of the sequencing pipeline. In vitro tests confirmed that a few of the cytomegalovirus-associated TCR beta chains recognize cytomegalovirus antigens. Some IMGT-functional V segments, including TRBV6-2 and TRBV6-3, could not be told apart with the 87-base-pair reads, so those segments were excluded. The cohort was sequenced for TCR beta chains only, and without alpha or paired-chain data the features that could be detected were limited. It was suggested by the authors that the approach could potentially be generalized to other disease states and immunological phenotypes. A further reported finding was that TCR beta sequences accurately predicted the HLA-A and HLA-B alleles for most subjects in the first cohort. The presence/absence analyses assumed that sequencing depth was roughly uniform across donors, and that assumption may not be true. According to a later analysis, most CMV-associated TCR beta chains appeared to be HLA-restricted, and the HLA associations seemed to be driven largely by CMV exposure. In both the original and validation cohorts, the classifier was reported to diagnose cytomegalovirus status with high specificity and sensitivity. Most TCR sequences were observed very rarely across donors, whereas some public TCRs were present in many individuals. An earlier analysis of approximately 570 of the donors showed that most TCR beta V segments appeared in productive rearrangements either about 87% or about 30% of the time, which broadly matched IMGT annotations. A later analysis associated about 17,000 TCR beta sequences with specific HLA alleles at a false discovery rate of 0.05. Assigning TCR associations to individual alleles was difficult when HLA alleles, especially DR and DQ, strongly co-occurred. Because counts were too low, seventeen rarely observed V segments, including chromosome 9 orphons, were left out of the earlier analysis of some 640 of the donors. Linkage disequilibrium might explain the correlated functional status among segregating V segments, but an unknown experimental factor could not be excluded. A total of some 180 TCR beta chains were listed by the study as associated with cytomegalovirus. In a later analysis, HLA-associated TCR beta chains showed more clonal expansion and lower generation probabilities than non-associated chains that were equally common. In a later genetic analysis, a missense DCLRE1C variant was associated with V-gene and J-gene trimming of TCR beta chains, and the association was replicated in an independent cohort.

The germline V end is reduced by 5 bases and the J end by 7 bases; junction bases left unmatched: 7. In the germline V gene, CDR1 corresponds to SGHTA and CDR2 to FQGNSA. The CDR3, from cysteine to phenylalanine, totals 15 residues. The sequence is cut down to CDR3 DNA, 45 bases in frame from base 1. The V and J segments used are TRBV7-2 and TRBJ2-1; the central 11 bases match TRBD2. The sequenced material came from PBMCs. The TCR comes from a woman aged 35 to 49 in good health and CMV-seronegative. The nucleotide sequence is given as TGTGCCAGCAGCATTACTAGCGGGAGCTGGAATGAGCAGTTCTTC. The encoded protein is CASSITSGSWNEQFF.